The T cell receptor beta chain under discussion was sequenced for a study of beta chain features in type 1 diabetes. Turning to the study itself: Healthy donors and patients had similar age, gender and cell yields.

The whole isolated RNA underwent reverse transcription, so sequencing captured expressed TCRB transcripts. Method: immunoSEQ multiplex PCR; TCRdb's copy keeps in-frame clones and lacks some. The sample has 160,000 or so clones, around 8.3% seen once. General study findings and limits: Among patients with Type 1 diabetes, TCRB CDR3s were moderately but significantly shorter in every one of the four CD4+ subsets.

Concerning this clone: The antigen is undetermined.

The receptor was derived from a woman aged 18-35 years with type 1 diabetes. The sample consisted of central memory CD4+ T cells from blood.

The CDR3 is CASSLGEVTEAFF. The CDR3 DNA reads as TGTGCCAGCAGTTTAGGGGAGGTCACTGAAGCTTTCTTT. The chain couples TRBV28 to TRBJ1-1; D unclear. The CDR3 spans 13 residues. CDR1 is MDHEN and CDR2 is SYDVKM in the germline V gene. The V and J ends lost 2 bases and 4 bases respectively, with 8 bases between them.